The 29 T cell receptor beta chains given below trace back to one sample, sequenced in a study of untreated major depressive disorder. The table came from immunoSEQ multiplex PCR; TCRdb's copy has only in-frame clones and leaves some out. Of tens of thousands of clones in the sample, around 87% were seen once. The sequencing sample was made of CD4+ T cells from PBMCs. These TCRs come from a young woman in good health.

The V gene is TRBV27, the J gene TRBJ2-1; 13 bases map to TRBD2. CDR3 length equals 15 residues. CDR1 is MNHEY and CDR2 is SMNVEV in the germline V gene (reference sequence). V dropped 5 bases and J dropped 8; count of bases not matched to a gene: 6. CDR3 sequence reads: CASSRTSGGTYEQFF. The CDR3 coding sequence is TGTGCCAGCAGTCGGACTAGCGGGGGAACATATGAGCAGTTCTTC.

The chain employs TRBV20-1 and TRBJ1-1; D is ambiguous. Trimming cost V 6 bases and J 5 bases, with 10 bases left between them. This CDR3 contains 11 residues. Germline-derived CDR1 and CDR2 are DFQATT and SNEGSKA (reference sequence). In DNA form, the CDR3 reads TGCAGTGCAGAAAAAGGGACTGAAGCTTTCTTT. It codes for CSAEKGTEAFF.

The J gene is TRBJ1-1, the V gene TRBV7-2; D remains unclear. CDR1 is SGHTA and CDR2 is FQGNSA in the germline V gene. This CDR3 is 13 amino acids long. The V and J ends lost 5 bases and 0 bases respectively, with 7 bases between them. As DNA, the CDR3 is TGTGCCAGCAGCCCGTCCGTGAACACTGAAGCTTTCTTT. This encodes CASSPSVNTEAFF.

The chain uses TRBV27 and TRBJ2-3, with D possibly matching TRBD2 (6 bases). The germline V gene has CDR1 MNHEY and CDR2 SMNVEV (reference sequence). The V gene lost 3 bases and the J gene lost 2 bases, with 12 bases spanning the gap. CDR3 length: 15 residues. The CDR3 bases are TGTGCCAGCAGTTTTAGTCCGGGGGACACAGATACGCAGTATTTT. It translates to CASSFSPGDTDTQYF.

This sequence joins TRBV27 and TRBJ2-7; D remains unclear. CDR3 length: 13 amino acids. Trimming took off 6 bases at V and 6 bases at J, with 15 bases between the two ends. CDR1 MNHEY and CDR2 SMNVEV come from the germline V gene (reference sequence). CDR3 nucleotide sequence: TGTGCCAGCAGCCCGAACCGGCCTTCCGAGCAGTACTTC. Amino acid sequence: CASSPNRPSEQYF.

In its sample, this clone was seen once. CDR3 DNA: TGTGCCAGCAGCTGGAGACTAGCGGGGTTCCAAGAGACCCAGTACTTC. This gives the protein CASSWRLAGFQETQYF. The chain recombines TRBV5-6 with TRBJ2-5; 11 bases agree with TRBD2. CDR3 length: 16 residues. The V and J ends lost 3 bases and 1 base, in that order; junction bases with no gene match: 5. The germline gives CDR1 SGHDT, CDR2 YYEEEE.

The gene calls are TRBV5-1 and TRBJ1-6; D gene ambiguous. V was trimmed by 0 bases and J by 0 bases, leaving 7 bases between them. Germline CDR1 SGHRS, CDR2 YFSETQ. CDR3 size: 16 residues. For the CDR3, the DNA is TGCGCCAGCAGCTTGGGCGGGAGCTCCTATAATTCACCCCTCCACTTT. This sequence encodes CASSLGGSSYNSPLHF.

The J gene is TRBJ2-5, the V gene TRBV11-3, with 16 bases that match TRBD2. V lost 5 bases and J lost 3; bases outside the gene matches: 3. Germline loops: CDR1 SGHNT, CDR2 YENEEA. The CDR3 is made up of 16 amino acids. The CDR3 DNA follows: TGTGCCAGCAGCCTCGGGACTAGCGGGGGGGAAGAGACCCAGTACTTC. This sequence encodes CASSLGTSGGEETQYF.

The chain uses TRBV5-1 and TRBJ1-1; 8 nucleotides agree with TRBD1. The length of the CDR3 is 14 residues. V lost 6 bases to trimming and J lost 0 bases; unmatched junction nucleotides: 4. Germline assignment: CDR1 SGHRS and CDR2 YFSETQ. CDR3 sequence reads: CASTRTGMNTEAFF. The DNA of the CDR3 is TGCGCCAGCACCCGGACAGGGATGAACACTGAAGCTTTCTTT.

J is TRBJ2-3 and V is TRBV7-2; 15 nucleotides line up with TRBD2. V was pared by 5 bases and J by 6 bases, with 3 bases of the junction left unmatched. The CDR3 has 15 amino acids. Germline V gene sequence: CDR1 SGHTA, CDR2 FQGNSA. CDR3 amino acids: CASSGLAGGSDTQYF. The CDR3 region has the DNA TGTGCCAGCAGCGGACTAGCGGGGGGGTCCGATACGCAGTATTTT.

The rearrangement links TRBV7-2 to TRBJ2-7; TRBD1 aligns across 12 bases. Trimming cost V 5 bases and J 4 bases; bases outside gene matches: 6. Germline CDR1 and CDR2: SGHTA and FQGNSA. The CDR3 has 15 amino acids. CDR3 coding DNA: TGTGCCAGCAGCACTCGGGACAGGGGGCGGTACGAGCAGTACTTC. The encoded protein is CASSTRDRGRYEQYF.

The chain carries TRBV5-1 and TRBJ2-7, with 7 positions matching TRBD2. Trimming took 0 bases from V and 5 from J; bases not matched to a gene: 17. CDR3 length: 18 amino acids. The germline CDR1 and CDR2 sequences are SGHRS and YFSETQ. For the CDR3, the DNA is TGCGCCAGCAGCTTGGATGGGAGGGGAGTTGAACGTTTAAACGAGCAGTACTTC. Its protein is CASSLDGRGVERLNEQYF.

CDR3 region: CASSLGVNTEAFF. The DNA of the CDR3 is TGTGCCAGCAGCCTAGGGGTCAACACTGAAGCTTTCTTT. The chain recombines TRBV4-2 with TRBJ1-1, with a weak D call TRBD1 (5 bases). The length of the CDR3 is 13 residues. Germline V gene data show CDR1 as LGHNA and CDR2 as YNFKEQ. V lost 4 bases, J lost 2 bases, and 8 bases lay in between.

The rearrangement joins TRBV11-3 to TRBJ2-1; D is unclear. The CDR3 runs 13 residues. The V end was cut by 5 bases, the J end by 2 bases, with 7 bases between. The germline V gene encodes CDR1 SGHNT and CDR2 YENEEA. The CDR3 sequence: CASSLNTYNEQFF. CDR3 sequence (DNA): TGTGCCAGCAGCCTGAACACCTACAATGAGCAGTTCTTC.

The sample holds one count of this clone. This chain connects TRBV11-2 to TRBJ1-4, with D unresolved. Trimming stripped 5 bases from V and 6 bases from J, with 10 bases between. The CDR3 has 13 amino acids. Germline-derived CDR1 and CDR2 are SGHAT and FQNNGV. For the CDR3, the DNA is TGTGCCAGCAGCACTCGGACGGATGAAAAACTGTTTTTT. It translates to CASSTRTDEKLFF.

This clone was seen only once. The chain carries TRBV19 and TRBJ1-5; D is undetermined. In germline, CDR1 is LNHDA, CDR2 SQIVND (reference sequence). V was clipped by 3 bases and J by 0 bases, with 9 bases between them. The CDR3 is 15 residues long. The CDR3 sequence: CASSMVGNSNQPQHF. The CDR3 DNA is TGTGCCAGTAGTATGGTAGGGAATAGCAATCAGCCCCAGCATTTT.

V usage is TRBV2 and J usage is TRBJ2-5; no reliable D call. V shed 6 bases and J shed 2 bases, with 4 bases lying between them. The CDR3 consists of 11 residues. Germline V gene data show CDR1 as SNHLY and CDR2 as FYNNEI. CDR3 DNA: TGTGCCAGCAGCCTGCAAGAGACCCAGTACTTC. Amino acid sequence: CASSLQETQYF.

J is TRBJ2-7 and V is TRBV7-2; D may be TRBD2 (5 bases). V lost 4 bases and J 7 bases, leaving 11 bases between the germline ends. The CDR3 has 12 amino acids. Germline V lookup: CDR1 SGHTA, CDR2 FQGNSA. This CDR3 is CASSSDGGEQYF. In DNA, the CDR3 is TGTGCCAGCAGCTCGGACGGAGGAGAGCAGTACTTC.

The chain is built from TRBV7-8 and TRBJ2-6, with 7 bases aligning to TRBD1. CDR1 SGHVS and CDR2 FQNEAQ come from the germline V gene. The CDR3 extends over 20 amino acids. V lost 0 bases to trimming and J lost 0 bases; unmatched junction nucleotides: 11. CDR3 DNA sequence: TGTGCCAGCAGCTTAGCAGAGAGGCGGACAGGTAGCTCTGGGGCCAACGTCCTGACTTTC. Its translation: CASSLAERRTGSSGANVLTF.

The rearrangement links TRBV5-1 to TRBJ2-6, with unresolved D. V lost 0 bases, J lost 3 bases, and 10 bases lay in between. The CDR3 is made up of 16 amino acids. The germline gives CDR1 SGHRS, CDR2 YFSETQ. The CDR3 DNA reads TGCGCCAGCAGCTTGGCGACCTCGGGTGGGGCCAACGTCCTGACTTTC. This translates into CASSLATSGGANVLTF.

The DNA of the CDR3 is TGTGCCAGTAGTATAGTCCTCAATCAGCCCCAGCATTTT. Its protein is CASSIVLNQPQHF. The chain combines TRBV19 with TRBJ1-5; no clear D. This CDR3 region has 13 residues. Trimming removed 1 base at V and 3 bases at J, with 4 bases between. The germline gives CDR1 LNHDA, CDR2 SQIVND (reference sequence).

The V call is TRBV6-5, the J call TRBJ1-6; no firm D call. Trimming cost V 6 bases and J 4 bases, with 4 bases left between them. CDR1 and CDR2 (germline): MNHEY, SVGAGI. There are 12 residues in the CDR3. CDR3: CASRQYNSPLHF. The CDR3, as DNA: TGTGCCAGCAGACAATATAATTCACCCCTCCACTTT.

This clone has a handful of counts. The genes are TRBV6-5 and TRBJ1-1; D may be TRBD1 (6 bases). Between the trimmed V and J ends, which lost 7 bases and 1 base, there was a span of 16 bases. CDR3 size: 15 residues. In germline, CDR1 is MNHEY, CDR2 SVGAGI. CDR3 region: CASTPGQHTNTEAFF. The CDR3 nucleotides read TGTGCCAGCACCCCAGGACAGCATACGAACACTGAAGCTTTCTTT.

The chain employs TRBV18 and TRBJ1-1; TRBD1 matches at 7 bases. The ends lost 10 bases at V and 4 bases at J; junction bases unmatched: 9. The V gene's germline CDR1 is KGHSH and CDR2 LQKENI. The CDR3 totals 13 residues. As DNA, the CDR3 is TGTGCCACTCAACAGGGGCTTGGCACTGAAGCTTTCTTT. This translates into CATQQGLGTEAFF.

This clone was seen a few times. The chain combines TRBV15 with TRBJ2-7; 7 nucleotides match TRBD1. The CDR3 spans 15 residues. CDR1 and CDR2 (germline): LNHNV, YYDKDF (reference sequence). The V and J ends lost 1 base and 3 bases, in that order; junction bases with no gene match: 6. CDR3 sequence: CATSRGGTVFYEQYF. The CDR3 DNA sequence: TGTGCCACCAGCAGAGGAGGGACAGTATTCTACGAGCAGTACTTC. Filled out from reference TRBV15 and TRBJ2-7, the complete variable domain reads DAMVIQNPRYQVTQFGKPVTLSCSQTLNHNVMYWYQQKSSQAPKLLFHYYDKDFNNEADTPDNFQSRRPNTSFCFLDIRSPGLGDTAMYLCATSRGGTVFYEQYFGPGTRLTVT.

The chain joins TRBV6-5 to TRBJ2-7; tentative D call: TRBD2 (5 bases). The CDR3 loop spans 15 amino acids. Trimming left V 4 bases short and J 3 bases short, with 16 bases between. Germline CDR1 and CDR2: MNHEY and SVGAGI. CDR3 nucleotide sequence: TGTGCCAGCAGTTGGGTTCGAGGGAATATCTACGAGCAGTACTTC. Amino acids: CASSWVRGNIYEQYF.

This chain links TRBV25-1 with TRBJ1-4; D is unclear. This CDR3 has 14 amino acids. The V gene lost 5 bases and the J gene lost 0 bases, with 7 bases spanning the gap. Germline CDR1 MGHDK, CDR2 SYGVNS. In DNA form, the CDR3 reads TGTGCCAGCAGTTATGCTGCAACTAATGAAAAACTGTTTTTT. Amino acid sequence: CASSYAATNEKLFF.

The genes are TRBV6-5 and TRBJ1-2; D remains ambiguous. CDR1 and CDR2 (germline): MNHEY, SVGAGI. V was pared by 1 base and J by 0 bases, with 9 bases between. There are 15 residues in the CDR3. The CDR3: CASSYWAESNYGYTF. CDR3 sequence (DNA): TGTGCCAGCAGTTACTGGGCAGAGTCTAACTATGGCTACACCTTC.

This rearrangement joins TRBV2 to TRBJ2-5; 7 bases line up with TRBD1. Germline lookup yields CDR1 SNHLY and CDR2 FYNNEI. This CDR3 spans 14 amino acids. The V segment lost 6 bases and the J segment 0 bases; nucleotides outside the gene matches: 4. The CDR3 DNA reads as TGTGCCAGCAGGCTGACAGGGTACCAAGAGACCCAGTACTTC. Its protein is CASRLTGYQETQYF. Supplemented by reference TRBV2 and TRBJ2-5, the full variable domain reads EPEVTQTPSHQVTQMGQEVILRCVPISNHLYFYWYRQILGQKVEFLVSFYNNEISEKSEIFDDQFSVERPDGSNFTLKIRSTKLEDSAMYFCASRLTGYQETQYFGPGTRLLVL.